The present T cell receptor (beta chain) was sequenced within a study of lymphopenia after photon versus proton radiotherapy. This CDR3 region has 14 residues. Trimming took 6 bases from V and 1 from J, leaving 12 bases between them. The germline V gene encodes CDR1 SGHAT and CDR2 FQNNGV. Method: immunoSEQ multiplex PCR; TCRdb's copy keeps in-frame clones and lacks some. The repertoire has 5,300 or so clones, roughly 91% of them found once; the top ten carry less than 20%. A remark on this clone: Antigen specificity is unknown.

Overall study findings and caveats: Post-nadir TCR diversity decline inversely tracked overall survival among those who died.

The origin of this receptor is a man between 25 and 39 years old with gastric cancer. V is TRBV11-2 and J is TRBJ1-1; no definite D call. Sequences were derived from peripheral blood, sampled from a patient treated with photon-based radiotherapy. CDR3 sequence: CASRPAWGNTEAFF. The CDR3 DNA reads as TGTGCCAGCAGACCGGCATGGGGGAACACTGAAGCTTTCTTT. The whole variable domain, filled in from reference TRBV11-2 and TRBJ1-1, reads EAGVAQSPRYKIIEKRQSVAFWCNPISGHATLYWYQQILGQGPKLLIQFQNNGVVDDSQLPKDRFSAERLKGVDSTLKIQPAKLEDSAVYLCASRPAWGNTEAFFGQGTRLTVV.